The 28 T cell receptor beta chains below come from one sample, sequenced in a study of T-cell reconstitution after alpha-beta-depleted transplantation in children (dated by TCRdb to about 2016). Receptors were amplified or captured by PCR. The sequencing machine was an Illumina HiSeq 2500. TCR libraries were prepared with molecular barcoding, using unique molecular identifiers to normalize TCRbeta repertoire quantification. TCRdb reanalyzed the raw reads on its own, using fastp at Q25 for trimming and MiXCR for clone calling, and kept in-frame beta chains. Duplicate CDR3 protein sequences are folded into a single record with the most common DNA and genes. This sample lists fewer than 700,000 distinct CDR3 sequences; about an eighth were detected once. Of the sample, 2.2% is held by the ten largest clones. The treatment or condition label corresponds to: allogeneic hematopoietic cell transplantation with graft depleted of TCRalphabeta T cells and CD19 B cells.

The source was PBMCs, mostly from graft donor cells, collected 360 days after TCRalphabeta/CD19-depleted stem cell transplant. The receptors originated from a male patient younger than 18 who had a stem cell transplant for acute myeloid leukemia, so the T cells may come from the graft donor.

There are a few counts of this clonotype. Germline is not matched at one junction end, which may reflect a read error. The V call is TRBV7-9, the J call TRBJ2-2, with TRBD1 identical over 7 bases. In germline, CDR1 is SEHNR, CDR2 FQNEAQ (reference sequence). This CDR3 region has 15 residues. CDR3 protein: CASGLTGINTGELFF. For the CDR3, the DNA is TGTGCCAGCGGCTTGACAGGGATTAACACCGGGGAGCTGTTTTTT.

The chain couples TRBV20-1 to TRBJ2-1; 14 nucleotides match TRBD2. The CDR3 extends over 15 amino acids. Germline CDR1 and CDR2: DFQATT and SNEGSKA (reference sequence). J was trimmed by 9 bases and V by 7 bases; bases with no gene match: 11. CDR3 coding DNA: TGCAGTGGGGGACTAGCGGGAGCTCGGAGTGGTGAGCAGTTCTTC. This codes for CSGGLAGARSGEQFF.

Note on this clonotype: At one of its ends the junction is not consistent with the germline gene, which may arise from a read error. The V gene is TRBV24-1, the J gene TRBJ2-1; 8 bases line up with TRBD2. The germline CDR1 and CDR2 sequences are KGHDR and SFDVKD. The CDR3 has 16 amino acids. CDR3 sequence (DNA): TGTGGCACCAGTGATTCTAAAGAAGGCGGGAGGAATGAGCAGTTCTTC. Encoded protein: CGTSDSKEGGRNEQFF.

This clonotype was detected a few times. The chain couples TRBV25-1 to TRBJ2-7; a weak D match, TRBD1 (7 bases). The germline gives CDR1 MGHDK, CDR2 SYGVNS. The germline V and J ends were trimmed by 3 bases and 1 base, with 10 bases remaining between them. The CDR3 length is 14 residues. CDR3 coding DNA: TGTGCCAGCAGTGAGACAGGGAGGTCCTACGAGCAGTACTTC. Its translation: CASSETGRSYEQYF.

This clonotype has more than one count but fewer than ten. This chain joins TRBV25-1 and TRBJ2-6, with D unresolved. Germline V gives CDR1 MGHDK, CDR2 SYGVNS. The CDR3 is made up of 16 amino acids. The V end lost 1 base, the J end lost 4 bases, and 11 bases lay between the germline ends. The CDR3 spells CASSELPRSGANVLTF. The CDR3 DNA reads as TGTGCCAGCAGTGAATTGCCCAGGTCCGGGGCCAACGTCCTGACTTTC.

This clonotype was counted only a few times. This chain uses TRBV12-3 or TRBV12-4 with TRBJ2-1; 12 nucleotides align to TRBD2. V was clipped by 4 bases and J by 2 bases; unmatched bases: 6. The CDR3 spans 17 residues. The CDR3 DNA follows: TGTGCCAGCAGTTCACGACTAGCGGGAGCCCCCTACAATGAGCAGTTCTTC. Translation gives CASSSRLAGAPYNEQFF.

This clonotype was detected many times. The gene calls are TRBV20-1 and TRBJ1-2, with D perhaps TRBD1 (5 bases). This CDR3 has 12 residues. V gave up 2 bases and J gave up 8 bases, with 12 bases separating them. Germline-derived CDR1 and CDR2 are DFQATT and SNEGSKA (reference sequence). CDR3 DNA: TGCAGTGCTAGACCGTACGGGGACGGCTACACCTTC. Translation gives CSARPYGDGYTF.

This clonotype showed up just a few times. The chain is built from TRBV28 and TRBJ1-1; D uncertain. Germline V gene lookup returns CDR1 MDHEN and CDR2 SYDVKM. The V end lost 3 bases, the J end lost 5 bases, and 7 bases lay between the germline ends. CDR3 length: 12 residues. In DNA form, the CDR3 reads TGTGCCAGCAGTTTCTTCGGTACTGAAGCTTTCTTT. This gives the protein CASSFFGTEAFF.

The chain is built from TRBV7-6 and TRBJ1-5; 11 bases map to TRBD1. The junction had 7 bases not matched to a gene; V was cut back by 0 bases and J by 3 bases. The CDR3 runs to 18 residues. CDR1 SGHVS and CDR2 FNYEAQ come from the germline V gene. DNA of the CDR3: TGTGCCAGCAGCTTAGCCCCGGGACAGGGGGGATTCAATCAGCCCCAGCATTTT. Protein: CASSLAPGQGGFNQPQHF. The full variable domain, with the rest looked up from reference TRBV7-6 and TRBJ1-5, is GAGVSQSPRYKVTKRGQDVALRCDPISGHVSLYWYRQALGQGPEFLTYFNYEAQQDKSGLPNDRFSAERPEGSISTLTIQRTEQRDSAMYRCASSLAPGQGGFNQPQHFGDGTRLSIL.

This clonotype was recorded many times. The chain recombines TRBV5-1 with TRBJ2-3; 13 bases line up with TRBD2. CDR3 length equals 19 residues. Trimming at V came to 4 bases and at J to 1 base, leaving 12 bases not matched to a gene. Per the germline V gene, CDR1 is SGHRS and CDR2 is YFSETQ. In nucleotides, the CDR3 is TGCGCCAGCAGCAGCAACGGACTAGCGGGAGTCCCTGGCACAGATACGCAGTATTTT. Translated, it gives CASSSNGLAGVPGTDTQYF. The whole variable domain, filled in from reference TRBV5-1 and TRBJ2-3, reads KAGVTQTPRYLIKTRGQQVTLSCSPISGHRSVSWYQQTPGQGLQFLFEYFSETQRNKGNFPGRFSGRQFSNSRSEMNVSTLELGDSALYLCASSSNGLAGVPGTDTQYFGPGTRLTVL.

This clonotype was detected a few times. The chain carries TRBV7-9 and TRBJ1-1; D remains unclear. Trimming took 5 bases from V and 4 from J, leaving 5 bases between them. Per the germline V gene, CDR1 is SEHNR and CDR2 is FQNEAQ (reference sequence). This CDR3 region has 11 residues. As DNA, the CDR3 is TGTGCCAGCAGCGGCACCACTGAAGCTTTCTTT. Protein product: CASSGTTEAFF. Full variable domain (missing parts from reference TRBV7-9 and TRBJ1-1): DTGVSQNPRHKITKRGQNVTFRCDPISEHNRLYWYRQTLGQGPEFLTYFQNEAQLEKSRLLSDRFSAERPKGSFSTLEIQRTEQGDSAMYLCASSGTTEAFFGQGTRLTVV.

This clonotype was found many times. A read error may account for a junction end that differs from germline. The chain carries TRBV20-1 and TRBJ2-6; D gene uncertain. This CDR3 is built from 15 residues. Germline V CDR1 and CDR2: DFQATT, SNEGSKA (reference sequence). The CDR3 spells CSARGPLSRANVLTF. CDR3 nucleotides: TGCAGTGCTAGAGGCCCACTCTCTAGGGCCAACGTCCTGACTTTC.

This clonotype has only a few counts. CDR3 nucleotides: TGTGCTAGTGGTTTGGGGACTAGTAAGGTAGATACGCAGTATTTT. It encodes CASGLGTSKVDTQYF. V gene TRBV12-5 combines with J gene TRBJ2-3; 7 nucleotides align to TRBD2. There are 15 residues in the CDR3. Trimming cost V 1 base and J 5 bases; bases outside gene matches: 6. Germline CDR1 and CDR2: LGHNT and FRNRAP.

This sequence joins TRBV11-2 and TRBJ2-1, with 9 bases aligning to TRBD2. Germline loops: CDR1 SGHAT, CDR2 FQNNGV. The V gene end was trimmed by 3 bases and the J gene end by 8 bases; junction bases not matched to a gene: 2. The CDR3 extends over 13 amino acids. As DNA, the CDR3 is TGTGCCAGCAGCTTGCGGGAGGGCGATGAGCAGTTCTTC. Its translation is CASSLREGDEQFF.

The chain recombines TRBV20-1 with TRBJ2-7; TRBD2 agrees at 13 bases. Losses at the gene ends were 6 bases for V and 4 bases for J; bases not matched to a gene: 6. CDR3 size: 14 residues. Per the germline V gene, CDR1 is DFQATT and CDR2 is SNEGSKA (reference sequence). The CDR3 nucleotides are TGCAGTGCCCCCGGGACTAGCGGGGTTTACGAGCAGTACTTC. This translates into CSAPGTSGVYEQYF.

The rearrangement joins TRBV2 to TRBJ2-1; 12 bases match TRBD2. J was trimmed by 6 bases and V by 5 bases; bases with no gene match: 11. CDR1 is SNHLY and CDR2 is FYNNEI in the germline V gene. The CDR3 length is 17 residues. CDR3 sequence: CASSRERLAGVPNEQFF. The CDR3 DNA sequence: TGTGCCAGCAGTCGGGAAAGACTAGCGGGAGTTCCCAATGAGCAGTTCTTC.

As for this clonotype: The junction departs from the called germline gene at one end, perhaps through a read error. The chain uses TRBV28 and TRBJ1-1; 9 bases fit TRBD1. The CDR3 is 12 amino acids. Germline CDR1 MDHEN, CDR2 SYDVKM. The CDR3 region has the DNA TGTGCCAGCAGTTTTGCCGGGACAGGGAGAAACTTT. It encodes CASSFAGTGRNF.

This clonotype was picked up a small number of times. The CDR3 DNA is TGCGCCAGCAGCATTTGGGAACAGGGAGACTATGGCTACACCTTC. Protein sequence: CASSIWEQGDYGYTF. The V gene is TRBV4-3, the J gene TRBJ1-2, with D perhaps TRBD1 (6 bases). The ends were cut back, 5 bases at V and 3 bases at J, with 16 bases in the middle. The CDR3 has 15 residues. Per the germline V gene, CDR1 is LGHNA and CDR2 is YSLEER.

This clonotype was detected ten times or more. The V gene is TRBV4-3, the J gene TRBJ2-3, with D tentatively TRBD2 (6 bases). The V end was cut by 0 bases, the J end by 3 bases, with 13 bases between. The CDR3 is 16 amino acids. Germline V gene lookup returns CDR1 LGHNA and CDR2 YSLEER. The CDR3 region is CASSQDPRAGTDTQYF. The CDR3 region has the DNA TGCGCCAGCAGCCAAGATCCTCGAGCGGGTACAGATACGCAGTATTTT.

This clonotype has a count of ten or more. CDR3 amino acids: CASSPLRHDLSPNNEQFF. For the CDR3, the DNA is TGTGCCAGCAGCCCGCTTCGACATGACCTCTCGCCCAACAATGAGCAGTTCTTC. This chain uses TRBV4-2 with TRBJ2-1; D unclear. CDR1 is LGHNA and CDR2 is YNFKEQ in the germline V gene. The CDR3 sequence is 18 residues long. The ends were cut back, 4 bases at V and 5 bases at J, with 24 bases in the middle.

In this sample, this clonotype turned up a few times. The V call is TRBV30, the J call TRBJ1-2, with TRBD1 matching 7 bases. The CDR3 runs to 14 residues. V lost 4 bases, J lost 0 bases, and 5 bases stayed unmatched. Germline CDR1 is GTSNPN and CDR2 is SVGIG (reference sequence). CDR3 in amino acids: CAWIAGTANYGYTF. CDR3 nucleotide sequence: TGTGCCTGGATCGCCGGGACAGCTAACTATGGCTACACCTTC.

This clonotype has a count of ten or more. The V and J genes are TRBV29-1 and TRBJ2-7; perhaps TRBD1 as D (6 bases). CDR1 and CDR2 from the germline V gene are SQVTM and ANQGSEA. Deletions cut 4 bases from V and 7 bases from J, with 11 bases between. The CDR3 has 11 amino acids. The CDR3 region is CSVAGAREQYF. The CDR3, as DNA: TGCAGCGTTGCAGGGGCGCGGGAGCAGTACTTC.

The V and J genes are TRBV27 and TRBJ2-1; TRBD2 agrees at 12 bases. Germline loops: CDR1 MNHEY, CDR2 SMNVEV (reference sequence). The CDR3 is 18 amino acids. The V gene end was trimmed by 6 bases and the J gene end by 6 bases; junction bases not matched to a gene: 15. CDR3: CASSPTGLAGKEINEQFF. Written as DNA, the CDR3 is TGTGCCAGCAGCCCTACCGGACTAGCGGGAAAAGAGATCAATGAGCAGTTCTTC.

This clonotype was seen a few times. The chain employs TRBV29-1 and TRBJ2-1, with TRBD2 identical over 12 bases. The CDR3 totals 17 residues. The J segment lost 8 bases and the V segment lost 7 bases, leaving 18 bases of the junction unmatched. Looked up from germline, CDR1 is SQVTM and CDR2 is ANQGSEA. The CDR3 nucleotides are TGCAGCGCCGACGTCAGGTCCCGACTAGCGGGAGCCCATGAGCAGTTCTTC. Protein product: CSADVRSRLAGAHEQFF.

This clonotype showed up many times. The V call is TRBV4-3, the J call TRBJ2-3; 7 bases match TRBD1. The germline CDR1 and CDR2 sequences are LGHNA and YSLEER. V shed 0 bases and J 1 base; nucleotides not matched to a gene: 4. The CDR3 sequence is 16 residues long. CDR3 amino acids: CASSQDRGQGTDTQYF. The CDR3 DNA is TGCGCCAGCAGCCAAGATCGTGGACAGGGCACAGATACGCAGTATTTT.

This clonotype appeared a few times. The chain joins TRBV5-1 to TRBJ2-6; TRBD2 matches 10 bases. The germline V gene encodes CDR1 SGHRS and CDR2 YFSETQ. V trimming: 0 bases; J trimming: 0 bases; junction bases outside the gene matches: 3. The CDR3 spans 18 residues. CDR3 protein: CASSLALAGSSGANVLTF. The CDR3 bases are TGCGCCAGCAGCTTGGCACTAGCGGGGAGCTCTGGGGCCAACGTCCTGACTTTC. The whole variable domain, remainder taken from reference TRBV5-1 and TRBJ2-6, is KAGVTQTPRYLIKTRGQQVTLSCSPISGHRSVSWYQQTPGQGLQFLFEYFSETQRNKGNFPGRFSGRQFSNSRSEMNVSTLELGDSALYLCASSLALAGSSGANVLTFGAGSRLTVL.

This clonotype was observed at least ten times. The V and J genes are TRBV7-8 and TRBJ2-1; unclear D gene. CDR1 SGHVS and CDR2 FQNEAQ come from the germline V gene. V shed 4 bases and J shed 12 bases, with 16 bases lying between them. This CDR3 spans 13 amino acids. CDR3 in DNA: TGTGCCAGCAGCTCCCTGCCCCGGATGGTGCAGTTCTTC. Translated: CASSSLPRMVQFF.

To note about this clonotype: The junction does not match germline at one end; this may be a read error. The chain recombines TRBV5-1 with TRBJ2-1, with 8 nucleotides matching TRBD2. The CDR3 length is 13 residues. CDR1 and CDR2 (germline): SGHRS, YFSETQ. CDR3 amino acids: CASSSGLVDEQLF. The CDR3 nucleotides are TGCGCCAGCAGCTCGGGACTAGTCGATGAGCAGCTCTTC.